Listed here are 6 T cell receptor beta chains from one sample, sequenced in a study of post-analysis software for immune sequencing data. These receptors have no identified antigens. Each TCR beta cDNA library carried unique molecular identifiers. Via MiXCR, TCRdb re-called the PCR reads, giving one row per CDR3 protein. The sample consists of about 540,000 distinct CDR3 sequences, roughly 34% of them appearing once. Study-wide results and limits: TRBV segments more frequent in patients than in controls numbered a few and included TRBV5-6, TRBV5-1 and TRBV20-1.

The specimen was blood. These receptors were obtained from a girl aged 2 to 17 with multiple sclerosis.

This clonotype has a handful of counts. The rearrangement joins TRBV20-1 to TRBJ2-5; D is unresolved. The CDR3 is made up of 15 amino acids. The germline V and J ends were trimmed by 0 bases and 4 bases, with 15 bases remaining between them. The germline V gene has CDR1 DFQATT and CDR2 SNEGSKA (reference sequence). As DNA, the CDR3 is TGCAGTGCTAGAGATCTGGCCCCTCCTGGAGAGACCCAGTACTTC. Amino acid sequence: CSARDLAPPGETQYF.

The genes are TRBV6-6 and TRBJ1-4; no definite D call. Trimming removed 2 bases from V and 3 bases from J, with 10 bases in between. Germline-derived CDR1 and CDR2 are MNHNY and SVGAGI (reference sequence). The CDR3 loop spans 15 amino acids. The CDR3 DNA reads TGTGCCAGCAGTTACCCGGAGGGTTCTAATGAAAAACTGTTTTTT. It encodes CASSYPEGSNEKLFF.

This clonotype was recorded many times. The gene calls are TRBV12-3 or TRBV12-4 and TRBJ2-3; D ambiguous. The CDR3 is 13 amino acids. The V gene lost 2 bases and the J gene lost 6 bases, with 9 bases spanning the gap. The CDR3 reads CASSLWGEDTQYF. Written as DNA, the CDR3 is TGTGCCAGCAGTTTATGGGGTGAGGATACGCAGTATTTT.

The CDR3 DNA reads TGTGCCAGCAGTTACTCGATTGTGAGCGACAGGTCTGAAGCTTTCTTT. Protein sequence: CASSYSIVSDRSEAFF. The rearrangement joins TRBV6-5 to TRBJ1-1; D is perhaps TRBD1 (6 bases). CDR1 and CDR2 (germline): MNHEY, SVGAGI. V was trimmed by 0 bases and J by 6 bases, leaving 17 bases between them. CDR3 size: 16 residues.

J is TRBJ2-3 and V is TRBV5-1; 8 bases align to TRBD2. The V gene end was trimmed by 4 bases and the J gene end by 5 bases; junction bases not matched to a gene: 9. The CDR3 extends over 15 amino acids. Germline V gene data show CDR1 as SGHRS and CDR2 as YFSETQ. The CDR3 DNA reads TGCGCCAGCAGCCTCGGGGGGGTTGTCGGAGATACGCAGTATTTT. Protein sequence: CASSLGGVVGDTQYF.

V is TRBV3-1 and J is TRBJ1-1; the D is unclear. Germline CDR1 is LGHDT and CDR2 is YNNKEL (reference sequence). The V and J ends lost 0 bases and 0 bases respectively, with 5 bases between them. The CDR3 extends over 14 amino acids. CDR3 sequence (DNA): TGTGCCAGCAGCCAAGACGCAGTGAACACTGAAGCTTTCTTT. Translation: CASSQDAVNTEAFF.